This TCR beta chain emerged from a study of shared clonotypes between healthy human individuals. Study information: Three CD4 naive, three CD4 memory, two CD8 naive and one CD8 memory plate were used per donor.

Naive CD8 populations comprised CD45RO-negative cells positively selected for CCR7, excluding terminally differentiated effector memory CD45RA+ cells. V lost 3 bases to trimming and J lost 7 bases, with 12 bases between them. This CDR3 has 14 amino acids. Per the germline V gene, CDR1 is MDHEN and CDR2 is SYDVKM. The study, taken as a whole, reports: Tissue TCR repertoires likely differ from these blood-only repertoires. Rarefaction indicated that sorted-subset sequencing remained incomplete although depth was large.

Repertoires were generated with immunoSEQ multiplex PCR, while TCRdb's copy carries only in-frame clones and drops some. This table has around 650,000 clones, approximately 96% appearing once. Remarks on this clone: What it binds is unknown.

Specimen: naive CD8+ T cells sorted from blood. The origin of this receptor is a woman aged 30 to 39 in good health. The chain is built from TRBV28 and TRBJ1-4, with D unresolved. CDR3 nucleotides: TGTGCCAGCAGTTTTAGCGGGTCGGGTGAAAAACTGTTTTTT. This gives the protein CASSFSGSGEKLFF.